This TCR beta chain was identified in a study of blood T cell repertoires in COVID-19. Study in general: From the United States, Italy and Spain came samples of acute and convalescent COVID-19. PBMCs, B-cell-depleted T cells, or T cells were the source of the cDNA or gDNA that made up the material.

The study assigned cohorts using participant-reported clinical history. As originally analysed: Reference gene primers were amplified, and this amplification served to estimate nucleated cell counts. Produced via immunoSEQ multiplex PCR; TCRdb's table is partial and in-frame only. That table is the source of V, J and clone size, and D and trimming were worked out from the DNA. The table records some 380,000 clones, around 90% of them present only once. The material sequenced was PBMCs or T cells enriched from blood (not recorded which). The sequence was collected from a woman in her 40s with acute COVID-19.

The CDR3 is CASSDRRLYGYTF. In DNA, the CDR3 is TGTGCCAGCAGCGACAGGAGACTTTATGGCTACACCTTC. V gene TRBV27 combines with J gene TRBJ1-2; D is possibly TRBD1 (6 bases). The CDR3 runs to 13 residues. The V end was cut by 6 bases, the J end by 5 bases, with 13 bases between. Germline values: CDR1 MNHEY, CDR2 SMNVEV (reference sequence).